This TCR beta chain emerged from a study of CXCR3-negative and CXCR3-positive naive CD8 T cells. The authors prepared UMI-labeled TRB cDNA libraries by 5' RACE. TCRdb reprocessed the 5' RACE reads and stores each CDR3 protein as one record, lacking DNA. The sample data list 150,000 or so distinct CDR3 sequences. The CDR3 spans 14 residues. The germline V gene encodes CDR1 PRHDT and CDR2 FYEKMQ (reference sequence). Regarding this clonotype: What it binds is unknown.

Study-level points and caveats: TRB CDR3s were more hydrophobic in CXCR3-positive than in CXCR3-negative naive cells.

The chain combines TRBV13 with TRBJ1-3. The sequencing input was naive CXCR3+ CD8+ T cells from blood. Subset denoted: CD45RO-CCR7+CD27+CD95- naive CD8+ T cells expressing CXCR3 (TNR3+). This receptor was obtained from a human donor in good health. Some clones in this sample may be carry-over from other donors' samples. The CDR3 region is CASSLNSRRNTIYF. The full variable domain, completed using reference TRBV13 and TRBJ1-3, is AAGVIQSPRHLIKEKRETATLKCYPIPRHDTVYWYQQGPGQDPQFLISFYEKMQSDKGSIPDRFSAQQFSDYHSELNMSSLELGDSALYFCASSLNSRRNTIYFGEGSWLTVV.